This TCR beta chain was sequenced for a study of cytomegalovirus exposure and HLA in healthy donors (dated by TCRdb to the late 2010s). Background on the whole study: An earlier analysis of a few hundred of the donors reported about 280 Gb of sequence data and around 100 million unique TCR beta sequences obtained from approximately 180 million T cells. Approximately 310 gigabases of sequencing data and around 85 million unique TCR sequences made up an early release that covered several hundred HLA-typed donors. Donor age, sex, ethnicity and CMV serostatus were compiled together with the repertoire data. On average, roughly 240,000 unique TCR beta nucleotide sequences were sequenced per donor among roughly 430 genotyped donors of the cohort, with roughly 20% of those sequences being non-productive. To decide whether each TCR beta V gene segment behaved as functional or pseudogenic, an earlier analysis of 587 of the donors relied on high-throughput TCR beta sequencing. In a later analysis, previously published TCR beta repertoires from 600 to 850 donors were re-analyzed and high-resolution HLA genotyping was added so that TCR occurrence patterns could be studied. Every discovery cohort repertoire had been produced on one sequencing platform. In a later genetic analysis, genome-wide SNP genotypes for about three fifths of the roughly 670 donors were used, and that subset was treated as a discovery cohort. The study was designed to test whether signatures of past pathogen exposure could be identified by cataloging public T cell receptors. Typing coverage differed by locus: A, B, C, DRB1 and DQB1 were typed in roughly 629-630 donors, DQA1 in 522, DPA1 in some 600, and DPB1 in just under 490. The study profiled the T cell repertoires of hundreds of subjects by immunosequencing and related them to cytomegalovirus serostatus. The study combined high-throughput TCR immunosequencing, statistical association of individual TCRs with disease status, and machine learning to predict cytomegalovirus infection status. Class I and class II HLA loci were covered by the typing at four-digit resolution. Of the roughly 420 genotyped donors, less than 90% were placed in the genetic ancestry cluster associated with self-reported Caucasian donors. In addition to the first cohort of several hundred subjects, a separate validation cohort of 120 different subjects was used. Rather than using new phenotypic data, the later analysis identified candidate immune exposures from TCR beta sequences and from how often those sequences occurred across donors. Because of strong linkage in the cohort, 4 to 6 DR-DQ haplotypes were treated as single units for association and clustering. The paper as a whole reports these results and caveats: The authors suggested that the approach could potentially be generalized to other disease states and immunological phenotypes. Three of the identified cytomegalovirus-associated TCR beta chains were confirmed in vitro to be specific for cytomegalovirus antigens. The classifier was reported to diagnose cytomegalovirus status with high specificity and sensitivity in both the original cohort and the validation cohort. A later analysis found that most CMV-associated TCR beta chains appeared HLA-restricted, with HLA associations seemingly driven largely by CMV exposure. A later analysis associated about 17,000 TCR beta sequences with specific HLA alleles at a false discovery rate of 0.05. A later analysis found that TCR association rates varied across HLA loci, with DRB1 alleles showing the most associated TCRs and HLA-C alleles the fewest. A further reported finding was that TCR beta sequences accurately predicted the HLA-A and HLA-B alleles for most subjects in the first cohort. The 87-base-pair reads could not distinguish some IMGT-functional V segments, including TRBV6-2 and TRBV6-3, so those segments were excluded. The presence/absence analyses assumed that sequencing depth was roughly uniform across donors, and that assumption may not be true. In a later analysis, several top co-occurrence clusters were reported to appear linked to parvovirus B19, influenza, CMV and Epstein-Barr virus. Correlated functional status among segregating V segments might reflect linkage disequilibrium, but an unknown experimental factor could not be ruled out. Strong co-occurrence of HLA alleles, especially DR and DQ, made assigning TCR associations to individual alleles difficult. Immune exposure information for the cohort was limited to CMV serostatus. HLA typing was unavailable for some donors at each locus, so association tests used only the typed subset. In an earlier analysis of some 500 of the donors, most TCR beta V segments appeared in productive rearrangements about 90% or about 30% of the time, broadly matching IMGT annotations. The study listed 164 TCR beta chains as associated with cytomegalovirus. A group of highly shared sequence variants was considered likely to be a technical artifact of the sequencing pipeline. Compared with equally common non-associated chains, HLA-associated TCR beta chains in a later analysis were more clonally expanded and had lower generation probabilities. Compared with the approximately 670-donor mean, donors in an Asian-associated ancestry cluster had fewer N-insertions in productive TCRs, according to a later genetic analysis. In this cohort, only TCR beta chains were sequenced, and detectable features were limited by the absence of alpha or paired-chain data. Most TCR sequences were seen in very few donors, while some public TCRs were found in many individuals. Over 15 rarely observed V segments, including chromosome 9 orphons, were excluded from the earlier analysis of almost 600 of the donors because counts were too low. An association between a missense DCLRE1C variant and V-gene and J-gene trimming of TCR beta chains was found in a later genetic analysis and replicated in an independent cohort.

CDR1 and CDR2 (MNHEY, SVGAGI) derive from the germline V gene. Ends trimmed: V by 6 bases, J by 3 bases; bases unmatched to a gene: 7. The CDR3 has 14 amino acids, counting the end cysteine and phenylalanine. The kept DNA is CDR3 alone, 42 bases in frame from the first base. Libraries came from the immunoSEQ multiplex PCR assay. For the multiplex PCR, a mixture combining 60 forward primers for TCR Vbeta segments and 13 reverse primers for TCR Jbeta segments was used. A multiplex PCR assay on genomic DNA amplified the CDR3 region of rearranged TCR beta genes. The amplified TCR beta libraries were sequenced on the Illumina HiSeq System as 87-base-pair reads. Concerning the study's data processing: A later analysis tallied 80 million to 95 million unique TCR beta chains across the roughly 610 repertoires, and approximately 11 million of those chains were shared by two or more donors. Raw reads were error-corrected and collapsed into unique sequences by a nearest-neighbor algorithm in which closely related sequences were merged to remove PCR and sequencing errors. Alignment of CDR3 sequences to IMGT reference sequences was used to assign V, D and J gene segments. For a sequence to be retained, a match of at least six nucleotides was required to both a V gene segment and a J gene segment. Rearrangements were called productive when the CDR3 lacked stop codons and stayed in frame with V and J; all others were non-productive. Following IMGT convention, CDR3 was defined as the stretch from the second conserved V-encoded cysteine up to the conserved J-encoded phenylalanine. The earlier analysis of about 640 of the donors excluded any sequence lacking an unambiguous match to a single V gene segment. In an earlier analysis of around 600 of the donors, V segments were called functional above 56.7% productive rearrangements and were called segregating when the between-donor standard deviation exceeded 5%. A statistical classification framework was developed to diagnose cytomegalovirus status using the catalog of TCR beta chain sequences. A later analysis assigned V and J genes by comparing TCR nucleotide sequences with IMGT/GENE-DB human TR gene sequences. A later analysis assigned CDR3 sequences and most-parsimonious VDJ recombination scenarios with the TCRdist pipeline. In a later analysis, each TCR beta chain was defined by its CDR3 amino acid sequence together with its V-gene family, and reads lacking a unique V-gene family were excluded. A later analysis removed roughly 590 highly shared, low-generation-probability nucleotide sequences to deal with suspected cross-contamination and a sequencing artifact. For each public chain, a later analysis derived a clonal expansion index from normalized ranks of inferred template counts within each repertoire. In a later analysis, generation probabilities were computed with a VDJ recombination model fitted to out-of-frame rearrangements, and the resulting probabilities were checked against IGoR. Hypergeometric tests were used in a later analysis to score TCR-TCR, TCR-HLA and TCR-CMV co-occurrence, with a repertoire-size bias correction applied to the TCR pairs. In a later analysis, false discovery rates were estimated by permuting HLA or CMV assignments 20 times. In a later analysis, co-occurring TCRs were grouped using DBSCAN, with TCRdist sequence similarity added in when clustering inside HLA-allele-positive subsets. Repertoires with fewer than 30,000 or more than 120,000 public chains, plus five repertoires with anomalous nucleotide sharing, were excluded from co-occurrence clustering. TCRdb holds this immuneACCESS table with in-frame rearrangements only. Some clones are missing; in checked studies, unresolved V genes explain under half, and the rest has no known cause. Clone size and the V and J calls come from that table; the DNA yielded D and trimming. The sample includes 150,000 to 200,000 clones, with over 60% observed a single time. The ten largest clones represent 1.1% of the sample.

In total, 630 or so healthy bone marrow donors made up the cohort. Cohort members were all nominally healthy when sampled, although unrecorded immune exposures were likely present. The donor was CMV seronegative and belonged to the group of 350 to 400 seronegative cohort members. Every donor gave a peripheral blood sample, and the peripheral blood mononuclear cells from that sample were used for TCR beta sequencing. The Qiagen DNeasy Blood Extraction Kit was used to extract genomic DNA from the blood cell samples. As to this clone: Its antigen has not been determined. Base qualities are not provided; no much larger clone lies one nucleotide away.

Source material: PBMCs. Recombination linked TRBV6-5 to TRBJ1-2; 7 bases in the junction line up with TRBD1. The TCR originated in a woman in her forties in good health and CMV-seronegative. This receptor has the CDR3 CASRPSGTDYGYTF. DNA sequence: TGTGCCAGCAGACCTAGCGGGACAGACTATGGCTACACCTTC.